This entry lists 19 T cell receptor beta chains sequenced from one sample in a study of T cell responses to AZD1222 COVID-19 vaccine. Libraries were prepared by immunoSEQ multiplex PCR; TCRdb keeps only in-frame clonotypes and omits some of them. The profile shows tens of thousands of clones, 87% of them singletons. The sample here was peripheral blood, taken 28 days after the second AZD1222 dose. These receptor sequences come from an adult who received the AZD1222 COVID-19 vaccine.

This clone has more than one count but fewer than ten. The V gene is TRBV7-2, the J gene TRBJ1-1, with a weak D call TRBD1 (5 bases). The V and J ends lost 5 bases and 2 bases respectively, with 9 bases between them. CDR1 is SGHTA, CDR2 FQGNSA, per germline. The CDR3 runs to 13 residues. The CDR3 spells CASSRQLNTEAFF. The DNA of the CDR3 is TGTGCCAGCAGCAGACAGCTAAACACTGAAGCTTTCTTT. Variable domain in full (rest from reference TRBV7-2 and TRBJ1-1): GAGVSQSPSNKVTEKGKDVELRCDPISGHTALYWYRQSLGQGLEFLIYFQGNSAPDKSGLPSDRFSAERTGGSVSTLTIQRTQQEDSAVYLCASSRQLNTEAFFGQGTRLTVV.

CDR3 sequence: CASSDRQGTGELFF. The CDR3 DNA reads as TGTGCCAGCAGCGATCGACAGGGCACCGGGGAGCTGTTTTTT. The rearrangement links TRBV7-8 to TRBJ2-2; TRBD1 matches 7 bases. Trimming removed 5 bases from V and 4 bases from J; junction bases left unmatched: 4. Germline V lookup: CDR1 SGHVS, CDR2 FQNEAQ. CDR3 length: 14 amino acids.

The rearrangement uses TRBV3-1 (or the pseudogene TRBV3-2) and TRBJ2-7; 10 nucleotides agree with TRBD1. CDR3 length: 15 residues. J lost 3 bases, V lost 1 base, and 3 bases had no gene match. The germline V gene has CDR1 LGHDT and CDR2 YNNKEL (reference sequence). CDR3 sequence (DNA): TGTGCCAGCAGCCAAGGGGGACAGGGGATCTACGAGCAGTACTTC. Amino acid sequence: CASSQGGQGIYEQYF.

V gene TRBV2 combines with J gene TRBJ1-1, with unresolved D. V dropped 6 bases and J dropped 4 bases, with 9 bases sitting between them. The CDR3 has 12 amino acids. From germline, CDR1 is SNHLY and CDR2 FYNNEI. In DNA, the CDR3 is TGTGCCAGCAGGAAAGAGGGCACTGAAGCTTTCTTT. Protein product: CASRKEGTEAFF.

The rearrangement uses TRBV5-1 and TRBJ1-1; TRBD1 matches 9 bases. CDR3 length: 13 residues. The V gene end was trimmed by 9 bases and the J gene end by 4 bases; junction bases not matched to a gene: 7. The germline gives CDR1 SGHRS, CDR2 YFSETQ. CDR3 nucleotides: TGCGCCACCTGGGACAGGGAGGGCACTGAAGCTTTCTTT. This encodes CATWDREGTEAFF.

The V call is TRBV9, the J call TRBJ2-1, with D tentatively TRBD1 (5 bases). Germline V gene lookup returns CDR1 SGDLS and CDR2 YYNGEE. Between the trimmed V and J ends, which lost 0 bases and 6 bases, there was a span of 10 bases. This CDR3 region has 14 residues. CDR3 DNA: TGTGCCAGCAGCGTAGTGGGGCTCAGCAATGAGCAGTTCTTC. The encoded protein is CASSVVGLSNEQFF. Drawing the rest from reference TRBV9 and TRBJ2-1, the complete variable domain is DSGVTQTPKHLITATGQRVTLRCSPRSGDLSVYWYQQSLDQGLQFLIQYYNGEERAKGNILERFSAQQFPDLHSELNLSSLELGDSALYFCASSVVGLSNEQFFGPGTRLTVL.

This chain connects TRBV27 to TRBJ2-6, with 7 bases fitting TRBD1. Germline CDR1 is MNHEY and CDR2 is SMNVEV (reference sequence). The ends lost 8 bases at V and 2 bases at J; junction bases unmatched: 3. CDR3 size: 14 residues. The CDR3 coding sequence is TGTGCCAGCGGCAGGGGGACTGGGGCCAACGTCCTGACTTTC. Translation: CASGRGTGANVLTF.

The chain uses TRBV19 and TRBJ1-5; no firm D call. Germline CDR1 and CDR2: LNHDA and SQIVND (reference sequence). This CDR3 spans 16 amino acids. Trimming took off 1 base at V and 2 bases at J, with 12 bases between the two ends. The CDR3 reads CASSIVVGAGNQPQHF. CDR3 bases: TGTGCCAGTAGTATAGTGGTGGGAGCGGGCAATCAGCCCCAGCATTTT. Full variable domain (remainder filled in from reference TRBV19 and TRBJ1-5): DGGITQSPKYLFRKEGQNVTLSCEQNLNHDAMYWYRQDPGQGLRLIYYSQIVNDFQKGDIAEGYSVSREKKESFPLTVTSAQKNPTAFYLCASSIVVGAGNQPQHFGDGTRLSIL.

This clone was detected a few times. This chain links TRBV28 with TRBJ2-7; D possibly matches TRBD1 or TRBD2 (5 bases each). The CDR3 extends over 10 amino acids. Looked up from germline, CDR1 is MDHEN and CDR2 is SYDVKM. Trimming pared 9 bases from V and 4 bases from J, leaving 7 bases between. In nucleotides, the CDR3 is TGTGCCAGTGAGGGGTACGAGCAGTACTTC. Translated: CASEGYEQYF.

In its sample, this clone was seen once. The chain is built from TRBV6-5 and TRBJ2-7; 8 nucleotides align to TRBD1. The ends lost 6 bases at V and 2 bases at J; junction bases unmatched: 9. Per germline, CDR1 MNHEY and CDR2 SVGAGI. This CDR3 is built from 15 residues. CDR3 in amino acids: CASRQPGTGTYEQYF. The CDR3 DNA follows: TGTGCCAGCAGACAACCCGGGACAGGAACCTACGAGCAGTACTTC.

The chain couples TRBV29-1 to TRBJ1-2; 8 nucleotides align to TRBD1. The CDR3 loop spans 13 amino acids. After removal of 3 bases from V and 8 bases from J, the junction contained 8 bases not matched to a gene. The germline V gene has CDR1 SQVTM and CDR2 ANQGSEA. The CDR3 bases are TGCAGCGTTGATCGGCAGGGGGCAGAAGGCTACACCTTC. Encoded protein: CSVDRQGAEGYTF.

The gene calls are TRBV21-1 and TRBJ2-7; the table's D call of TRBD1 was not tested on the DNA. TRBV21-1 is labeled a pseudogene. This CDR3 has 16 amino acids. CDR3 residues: CASSAQIQGLRYEQYF. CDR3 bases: TGTGCCAGCAGCGCCCAAATTCAGGGGCTGAGGTACGAGCAGTACTTC.

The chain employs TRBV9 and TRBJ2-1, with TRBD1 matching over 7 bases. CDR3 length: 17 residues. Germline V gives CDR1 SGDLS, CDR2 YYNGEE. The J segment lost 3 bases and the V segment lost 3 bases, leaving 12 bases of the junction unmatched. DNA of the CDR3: TGTGCCAGCAGCGCTCCTCAAACCGGGACAGACTACAATGAGCAGTTCTTC. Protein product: CASSAPQTGTDYNEQFF.

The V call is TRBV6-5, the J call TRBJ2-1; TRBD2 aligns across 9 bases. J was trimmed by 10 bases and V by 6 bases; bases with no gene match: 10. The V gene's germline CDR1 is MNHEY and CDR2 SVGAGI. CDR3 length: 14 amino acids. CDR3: CASSLPGLAGEQFF. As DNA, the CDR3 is TGTGCCAGCAGCCTTCCGGGACTAGCTGGGGAGCAGTTCTTC.

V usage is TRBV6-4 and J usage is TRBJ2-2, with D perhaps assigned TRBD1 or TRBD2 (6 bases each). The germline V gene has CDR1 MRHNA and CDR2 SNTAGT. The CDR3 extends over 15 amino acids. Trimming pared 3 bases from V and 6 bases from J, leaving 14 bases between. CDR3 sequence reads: CASSERLEGAGELFF. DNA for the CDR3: TGTGCCAGCAGTGAGAGGCTGGAGGGGGCCGGGGAGCTGTTTTTT.

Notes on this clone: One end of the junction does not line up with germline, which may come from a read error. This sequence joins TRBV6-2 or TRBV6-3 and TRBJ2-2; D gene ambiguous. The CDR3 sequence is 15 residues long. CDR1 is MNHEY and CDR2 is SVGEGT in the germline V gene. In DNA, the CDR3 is TGTGCCAGCAGCTACTTCCAGACCGGGCTGGGGGAGCTGTTTTTT. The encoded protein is CASSYFQTGLGELFF.

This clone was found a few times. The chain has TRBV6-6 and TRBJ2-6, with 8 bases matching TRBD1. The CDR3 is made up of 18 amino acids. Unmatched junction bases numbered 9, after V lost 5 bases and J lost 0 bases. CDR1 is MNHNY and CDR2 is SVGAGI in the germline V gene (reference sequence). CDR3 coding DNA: TGTGCCAGCAGTCCCGGGACAGGTCCCCGCTCTGGGGCCAACGTCCTGACTTTC. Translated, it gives CASSPGTGPRSGANVLTF.

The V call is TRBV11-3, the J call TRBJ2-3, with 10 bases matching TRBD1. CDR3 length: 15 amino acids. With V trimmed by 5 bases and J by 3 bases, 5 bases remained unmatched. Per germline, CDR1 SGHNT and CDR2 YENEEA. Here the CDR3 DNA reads TGTGCCAGCAGCATAAGACAGGGGGCGACAGATACGCAGTATTTT. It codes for CASSIRQGATDTQYF.

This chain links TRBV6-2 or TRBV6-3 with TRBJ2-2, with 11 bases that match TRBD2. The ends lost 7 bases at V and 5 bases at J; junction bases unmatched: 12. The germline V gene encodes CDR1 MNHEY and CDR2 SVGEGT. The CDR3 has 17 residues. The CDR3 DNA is TGTGCCAGCACCCCCCTCCTAGCGGGAGGAATTACCGGGGAGCTGTTTTTT. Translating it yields CASTPLLAGGITGELFF.